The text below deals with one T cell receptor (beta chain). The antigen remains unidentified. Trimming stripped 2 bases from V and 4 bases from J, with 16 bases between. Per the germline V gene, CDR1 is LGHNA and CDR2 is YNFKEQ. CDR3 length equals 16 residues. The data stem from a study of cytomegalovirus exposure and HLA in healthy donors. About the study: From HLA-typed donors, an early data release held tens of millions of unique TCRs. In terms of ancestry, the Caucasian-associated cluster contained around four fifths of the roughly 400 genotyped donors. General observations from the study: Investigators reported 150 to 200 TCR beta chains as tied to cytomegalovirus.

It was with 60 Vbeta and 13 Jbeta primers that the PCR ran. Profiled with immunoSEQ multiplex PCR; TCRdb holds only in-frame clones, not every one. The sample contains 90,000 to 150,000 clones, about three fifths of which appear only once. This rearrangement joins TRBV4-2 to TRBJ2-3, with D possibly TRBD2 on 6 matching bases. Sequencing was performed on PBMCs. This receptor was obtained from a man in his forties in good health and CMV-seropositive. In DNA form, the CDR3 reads TGTGCCAGCAGCCAATCCTCGGGGGATGGGCCAGATACGCAGTATTTT. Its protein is CASSQSSGDGPDTQYF.